This T cell receptor (beta chain) appears in the sequencing data of a study of blood T cell repertoires in COVID-19. Clones were read by immunoSEQ multiplex PCR, and TCRdb kept only the in-frame ones, dropping some. The repertoire includes 70,000 to 90,000 clones, 70% to 90% of them detected once, and 15% to 20% sits in the top ten. The germline gives CDR1 SGHTA, CDR2 FQGNSA. The CDR3 is 16 residues long. V was shortened by 5 bases and J by 0 bases, with 14 bases between the two germline ends. The TCR sequence derives from a woman aged 80 or over with acute or convalescent COVID-19. Sequenced: peripheral blood. The V gene is TRBV7-2, the J gene TRBJ2-1, with D perhaps TRBD2 (6 bases). The CDR3 reads CASSKYGGISYNEQFF. Here the CDR3 DNA reads TGTGCCAGCAGCAAATACGGCGGGATCTCCTACAATGAGCAGTTCTTC. The full variable domain, rest sourced from reference TRBV7-2 and TRBJ2-1, is GAGVSQSPSNKVTEKGKDVELRCDPISGHTALYWYRQSLGQGLEFLIYFQGNSAPDKSGLPSDRFSAERTGGSVSTLTIQRTQQEDSAVYLCASSKYGGISYNEQFFGPGTRLTVL.